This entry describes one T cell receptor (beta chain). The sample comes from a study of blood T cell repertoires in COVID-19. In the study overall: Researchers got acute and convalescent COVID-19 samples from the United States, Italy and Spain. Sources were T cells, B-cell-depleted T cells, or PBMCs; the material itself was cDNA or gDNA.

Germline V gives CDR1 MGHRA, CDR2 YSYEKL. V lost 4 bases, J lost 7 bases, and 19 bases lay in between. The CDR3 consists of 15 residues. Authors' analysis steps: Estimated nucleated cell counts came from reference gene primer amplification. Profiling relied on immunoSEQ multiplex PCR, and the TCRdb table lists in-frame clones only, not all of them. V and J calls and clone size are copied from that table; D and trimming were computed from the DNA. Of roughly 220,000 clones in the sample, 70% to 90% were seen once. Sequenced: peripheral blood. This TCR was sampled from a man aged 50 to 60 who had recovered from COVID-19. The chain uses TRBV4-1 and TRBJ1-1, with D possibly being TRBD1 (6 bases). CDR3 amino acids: CASSPLGGQGIEAFF. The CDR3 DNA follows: TGCGCCAGCAGCCCCCTAGGCGGGCAGGGGATTGAAGCTTTCTTT.